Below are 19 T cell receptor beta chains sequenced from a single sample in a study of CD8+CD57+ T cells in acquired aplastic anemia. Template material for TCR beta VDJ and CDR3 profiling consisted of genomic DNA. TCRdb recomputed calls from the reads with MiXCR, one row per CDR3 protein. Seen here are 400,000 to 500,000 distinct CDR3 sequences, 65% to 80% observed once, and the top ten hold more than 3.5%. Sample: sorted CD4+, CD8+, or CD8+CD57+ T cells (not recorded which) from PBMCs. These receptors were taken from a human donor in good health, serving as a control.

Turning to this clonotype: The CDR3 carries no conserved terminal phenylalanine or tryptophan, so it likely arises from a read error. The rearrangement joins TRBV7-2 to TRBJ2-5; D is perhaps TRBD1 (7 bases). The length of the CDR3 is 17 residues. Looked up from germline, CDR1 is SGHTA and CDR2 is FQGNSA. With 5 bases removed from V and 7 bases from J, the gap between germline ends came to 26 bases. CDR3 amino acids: CASSQEGGGVLGGTQYS. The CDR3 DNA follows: TGTGCCAGCAGCCAAGAAGGGGGCGGGGTGTTGGGGGGGACCCAGTACTCC.

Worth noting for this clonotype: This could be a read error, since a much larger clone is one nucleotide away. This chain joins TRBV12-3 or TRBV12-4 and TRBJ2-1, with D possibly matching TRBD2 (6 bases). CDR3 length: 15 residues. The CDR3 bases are TGTGCCAGCAGTGGACCGGGGGTCCCAGAGAATGAGCGGTTCTTC. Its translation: CASSGPGVPENERFF.

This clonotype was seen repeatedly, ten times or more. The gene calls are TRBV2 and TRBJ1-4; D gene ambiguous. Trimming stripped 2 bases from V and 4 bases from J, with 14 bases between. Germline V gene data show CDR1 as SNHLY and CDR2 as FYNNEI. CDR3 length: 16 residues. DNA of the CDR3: TGTGCCAGCAGTGAAATCTCTAGCAGAGTTAATGAAAAACTGTTTTTT. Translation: CASSEISSRVNEKLFF.

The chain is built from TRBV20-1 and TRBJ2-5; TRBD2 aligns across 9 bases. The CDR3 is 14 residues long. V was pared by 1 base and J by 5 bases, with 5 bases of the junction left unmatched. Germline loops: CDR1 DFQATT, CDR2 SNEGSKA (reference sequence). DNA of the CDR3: TGCAGTGCTAGAGGGGGGAGCGGGGGGGAGACCCAGTACTTC. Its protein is CSARGGSGGETQYF.

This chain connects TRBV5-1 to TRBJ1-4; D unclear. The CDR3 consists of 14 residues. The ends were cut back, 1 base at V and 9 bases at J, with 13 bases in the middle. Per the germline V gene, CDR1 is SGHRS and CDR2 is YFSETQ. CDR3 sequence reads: CASSLRWETQKLFF. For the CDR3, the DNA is TGCGCCAGCAGCTTGCGTTGGGAGACCCAAAAACTGTTTTTT.

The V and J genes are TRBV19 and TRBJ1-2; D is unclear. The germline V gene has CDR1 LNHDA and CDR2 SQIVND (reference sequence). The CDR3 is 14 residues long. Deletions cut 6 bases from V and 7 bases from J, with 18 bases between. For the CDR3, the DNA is TGTGCCAGTAGGACACCAGGAAAGGCACTTGGCTACACCTTC. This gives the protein CASRTPGKALGYTF.

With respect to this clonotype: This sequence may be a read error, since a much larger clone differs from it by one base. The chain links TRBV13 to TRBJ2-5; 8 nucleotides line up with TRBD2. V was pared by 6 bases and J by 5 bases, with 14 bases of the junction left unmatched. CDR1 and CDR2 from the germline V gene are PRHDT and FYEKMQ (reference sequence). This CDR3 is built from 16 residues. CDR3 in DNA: TGTGCCAGCAGTATACAGGGCCCGGGACTAGGGGAGACCCAGTACTTC. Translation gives CASSIQGPGLGETQYF.

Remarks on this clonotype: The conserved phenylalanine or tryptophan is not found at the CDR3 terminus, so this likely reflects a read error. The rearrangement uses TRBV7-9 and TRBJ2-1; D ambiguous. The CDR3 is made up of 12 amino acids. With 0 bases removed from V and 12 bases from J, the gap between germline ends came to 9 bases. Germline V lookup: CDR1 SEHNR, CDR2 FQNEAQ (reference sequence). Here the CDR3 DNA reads TGTGCCAGCAGCTTAGCGCTCTATGCGCAGTTCTCC. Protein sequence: CASSLALYAQFS.

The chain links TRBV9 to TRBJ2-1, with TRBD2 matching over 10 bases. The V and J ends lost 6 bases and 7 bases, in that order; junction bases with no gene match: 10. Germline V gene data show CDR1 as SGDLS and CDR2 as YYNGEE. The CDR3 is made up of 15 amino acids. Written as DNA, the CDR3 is TGTGCCAGCAACAACGCTATTAGCGGGGGGAATGAGCAGTTCTTC. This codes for CASNNAISGGNEQFF.

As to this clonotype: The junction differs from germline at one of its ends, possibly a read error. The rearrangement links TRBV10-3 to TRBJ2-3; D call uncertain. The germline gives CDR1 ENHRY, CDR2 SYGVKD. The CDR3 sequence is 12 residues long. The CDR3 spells CATNPNTYTQYF. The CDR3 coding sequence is TGTGCCACCAATCCTAACACATATACGCAGTATTTT.

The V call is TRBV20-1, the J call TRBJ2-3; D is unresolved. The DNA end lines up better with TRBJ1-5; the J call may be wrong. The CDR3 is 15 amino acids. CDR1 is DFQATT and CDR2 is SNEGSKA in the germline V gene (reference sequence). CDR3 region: CSASLSADPRDTQHF. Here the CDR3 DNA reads TGCAGTGCTAGCCTATCGGCGGACCCCCGTGATACGCAGCATTTT.

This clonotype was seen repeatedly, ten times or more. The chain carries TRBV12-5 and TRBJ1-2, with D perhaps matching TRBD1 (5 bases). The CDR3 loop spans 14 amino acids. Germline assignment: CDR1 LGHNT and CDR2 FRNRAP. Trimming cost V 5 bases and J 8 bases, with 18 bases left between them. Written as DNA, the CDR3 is TGTGCTAGTGGTCCCTCCGGAGGGGAGAAAGGCTACACCTTC. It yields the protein CASGPSGGEKGYTF. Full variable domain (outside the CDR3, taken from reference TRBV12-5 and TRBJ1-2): DARVTQTPRHKVTEMGQEVTMRCQPILGHNTVFWYRQTMMQGLELLAYFRNRAPLDDSGMPKDRFSAEMPDATLATLKIQPSEPRDSAVYFCASGPSGGEKGYTFGSGTRLTVV.

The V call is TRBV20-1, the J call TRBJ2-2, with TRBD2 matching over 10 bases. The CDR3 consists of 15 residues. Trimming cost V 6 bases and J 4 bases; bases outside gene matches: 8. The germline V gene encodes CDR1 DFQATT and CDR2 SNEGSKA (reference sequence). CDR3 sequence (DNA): TGCAGTGCAAGTAGGCCTAGCGGGGGCACCGGGGAGCTGTTTTTT. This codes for CSASRPSGGTGELFF.

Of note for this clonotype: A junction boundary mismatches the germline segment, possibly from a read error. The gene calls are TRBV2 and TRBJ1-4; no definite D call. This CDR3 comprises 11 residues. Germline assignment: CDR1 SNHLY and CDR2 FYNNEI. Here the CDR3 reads CASGEVEKLFF. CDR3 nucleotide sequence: TGTGCCAGCGGTGAGGTGGAAAAACTGTTTTTT.

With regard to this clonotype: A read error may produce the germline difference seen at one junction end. This CDR3 is CTSSRTGTEDEQYF. DNA of the CDR3: TGTACCAGCAGCCGGACAGGGACCGAGGACGAGCAGTACTTC. The chain is built from TRBV9 and TRBJ2-7; TRBD1 agrees at 8 bases. There are 14 residues in the CDR3. Germline V gene sequence: CDR1 SGDLS, CDR2 YYNGEE.

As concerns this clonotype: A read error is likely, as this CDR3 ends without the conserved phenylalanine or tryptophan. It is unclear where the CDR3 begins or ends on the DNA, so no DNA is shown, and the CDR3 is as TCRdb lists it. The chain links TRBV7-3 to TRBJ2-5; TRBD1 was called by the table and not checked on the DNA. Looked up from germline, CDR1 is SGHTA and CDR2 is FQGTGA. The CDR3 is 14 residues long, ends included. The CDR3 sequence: CASSLRALAPNSPL.

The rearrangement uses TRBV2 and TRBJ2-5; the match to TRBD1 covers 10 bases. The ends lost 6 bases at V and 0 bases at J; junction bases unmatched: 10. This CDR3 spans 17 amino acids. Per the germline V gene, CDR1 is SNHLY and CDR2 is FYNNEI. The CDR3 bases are TGTGCCAGCAGCTCCGGGGGCGGGACAGGGGACCAAGAGACCCAGTACTTC. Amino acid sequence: CASSSGGGTGDQETQYF.

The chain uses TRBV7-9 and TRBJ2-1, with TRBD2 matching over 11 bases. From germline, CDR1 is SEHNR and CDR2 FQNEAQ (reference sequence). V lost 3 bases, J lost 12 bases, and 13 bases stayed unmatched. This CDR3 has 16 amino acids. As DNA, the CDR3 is TGTGCCAGCAGCTTCAGTGGTAGCGGGGGGGACCAGTTGCAGTTCTTC. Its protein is CASSFSGSGGDQLQFF. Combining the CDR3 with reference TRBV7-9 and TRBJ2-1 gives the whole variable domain DTGVSQNPRHKITKRGQNVTFRCDPISEHNRLYWYRQTLGQGPEFLTYFQNEAQLEKSRLLSDRFSAERPKGSFSTLEIQRTEQGDSAMYLCASSFSGSGGDQLQFFGPGTRLTVL.

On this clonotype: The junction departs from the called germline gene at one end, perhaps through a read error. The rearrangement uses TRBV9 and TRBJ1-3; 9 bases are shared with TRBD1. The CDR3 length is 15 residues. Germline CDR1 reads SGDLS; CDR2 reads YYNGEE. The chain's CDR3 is CASSVGQGGTNTIYF. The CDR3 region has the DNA TGTGCCAGCAGCGTGGGACAGGGTGGTACGAACACTATATATTTT.